The 9 T cell receptor beta chains given below trace back to one sample, sequenced in a study of CD8+ T cells in alopecia areata (dated by TCRdb to the late 2010s). The sample's time point, from its label and the paper: 24 weeks on oral tofacitinib. Reading the label with the study, this specimen's treatment or condition is: oral pan-JAK inhibitor, 5-10 mg twice daily. The library was produced with the immunoSEQ multiplex PCR assay. RNA was extracted from all samples and reverse transcribed into cDNA, which served as template for TCR sequencing. What TCRdb holds here is the immuneACCESS table cut down to in-frame rearrangements. Part of the clones is not present; checked against another copy, under half of the missing clones reflect an unresolved V gene, and the others are unexplained. In all, the sample holds roughly 120,000 clones, and less than 60% of those were seen once. About 3.4% of the sample comes from the top ten.

The specimen was CD4+ T cells sorted from blood, collected at week 24, from a patient treated with tofacitinib. The receptors were gathered from a human donor with alopecia areata.

The chain joins TRBV18 to TRBJ2-5, with TRBD1 matching over 9 bases. The CDR3 spans 15 residues. Looked up from germline, CDR1 is KGHSH and CDR2 is LQKENI. V was pared by 4 bases and J by 5 bases, with 8 bases of the junction left unmatched. The CDR3 nucleotides are TGTGCCAGCTCACTGGGACAGGGAAAGATGGAGACCCAGTACTTC. Its protein is CASSLGQGKMETQYF.

This clone was found once. The rearrangement links TRBV18 to TRBJ2-3; D perhaps matches TRBD2 (6 bases). In germline, CDR1 is KGHSH, CDR2 LQKENI. The CDR3 is 15 residues long. Trimming cost V 0 bases and J 4 bases, with 11 bases left between them. In DNA, the CDR3 is TGTGCCAGCTCACCACCGTCGGGGGAGGCAGATACGCAGTATTTT. This encodes CASSPPSGEADTQYF.

The chain is built from TRBV6-6 and TRBJ2-5; TRBD1 is a possible D gene (7 bases). Germline CDR1 MNHNY, CDR2 SVGAGI (reference sequence). Trimming shortened V by 4 bases and J by 5 bases, and 14 bases separated the two germline ends. CDR3 length: 14 residues. The CDR3 DNA reads TGTGCCAGCAGTTCAGGCCAGGGGGGCGAGACCCAGTACTTC. Translated: CASSSGQGGETQYF.

The CDR3 loop is CASTASGQTQYF. The DNA of the CDR3 is TGTGCCAGCACCGCAAGCGGTCAGACCCAGTACTTC. This chain connects TRBV7-2 to TRBJ2-5, with a weak D call TRBD2 (5 bases). Germline values: CDR1 SGHTA, CDR2 FQGNSA. With 7 bases removed from V and 6 bases from J, the gap between germline ends came to 12 bases. This CDR3 has 12 residues.

The chain is built from TRBV7-2 and TRBJ1-2; a weak D match, TRBD1 (6 bases). Between the trimmed V and J ends, which lost 5 bases and 7 bases, there was a span of 14 bases. This CDR3 contains 13 residues. Germline assignment: CDR1 SGHTA and CDR2 FQGNSA. The DNA for the CDR3 is TGTGCCAGCAGCGACCTGACAGGTGTTGGCTACACCTTC. Its protein product is CASSDLTGVGYTF.

This clone was counted only a few times. The chain couples TRBV29-1 to TRBJ1-2; D is unresolved. CDR3 size: 11 residues. CDR1 and CDR2 from the germline V gene are SQVTM and ANQGSEA. Trimming took 8 bases from V and 6 from J, leaving 13 bases between them. As DNA, the CDR3 is TGCAGCTCTGGGATTTCGGATGGCTACACCTTC. Protein product: CSSGISDGYTF.

The chain links TRBV29-1 to TRBJ1-1, with D unclear. V lost 4 bases to trimming and J lost 1 base, with 7 bases between them. The CDR3 loop spans 12 amino acids. Germline CDR1 is SQVTM and CDR2 is ANQGSEA. CDR3 nucleotides: TGCAGCGTTGTAGGGCAGAACACTGAAGCTTTCTTT. It encodes CSVVGQNTEAFF.

The chain combines TRBV6-6 with TRBJ1-2; D is undetermined. V gave up 2 bases and J gave up 6 bases, with 10 bases separating them. The CDR3 is made up of 13 amino acids. Germline assignment: CDR1 MNHNY and CDR2 SVGAGI (reference sequence). CDR3 bases: TGTGCCAGCAGTTACGCCGGGGAAGATGGCTACACCTTC. Protein: CASSYAGEDGYTF.

The chain has TRBV5-1 and TRBJ1-2; TRBD1 matches at 9 bases. The germline CDR1 and CDR2 sequences are SGHRS and YFSETQ. The CDR3 covers 14 residues. V lost 1 base and J lost 13; bases outside the gene matches: 11. The CDR3 bases are TGCGCCAGCAGCTTGCGGCGGGACAGGGAGGCTGTCACCTTC. It codes for CASSLRRDREAVTF.